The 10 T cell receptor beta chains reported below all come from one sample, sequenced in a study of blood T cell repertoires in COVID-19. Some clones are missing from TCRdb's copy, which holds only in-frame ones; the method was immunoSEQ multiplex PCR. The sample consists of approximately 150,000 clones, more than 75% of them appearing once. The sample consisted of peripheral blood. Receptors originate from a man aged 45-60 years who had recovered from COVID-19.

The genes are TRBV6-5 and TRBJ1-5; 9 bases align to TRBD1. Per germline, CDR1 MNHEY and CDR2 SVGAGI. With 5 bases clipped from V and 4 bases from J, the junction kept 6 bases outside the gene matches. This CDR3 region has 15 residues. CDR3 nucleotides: TGTGCCAGCAGTCTACAGGGGGCGAGGAATCAGCCCCAGCATTTT. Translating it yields CASSLQGARNQPQHF.

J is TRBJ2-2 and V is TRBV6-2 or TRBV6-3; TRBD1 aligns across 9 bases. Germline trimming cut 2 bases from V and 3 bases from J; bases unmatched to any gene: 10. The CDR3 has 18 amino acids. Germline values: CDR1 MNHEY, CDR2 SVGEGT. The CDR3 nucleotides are TGTGCCAGCAGTTACCTCTTAACAGGGGGCATAGACACCGGGGAGCTGTTTTTT. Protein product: CASSYLLTGGIDTGELFF.

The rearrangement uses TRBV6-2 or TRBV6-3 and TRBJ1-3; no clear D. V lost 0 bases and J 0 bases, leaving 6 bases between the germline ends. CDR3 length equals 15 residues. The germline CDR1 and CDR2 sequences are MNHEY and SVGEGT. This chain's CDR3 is CASSYSGSSGNTIYF. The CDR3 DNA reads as TGTGCCAGCAGTTACTCGGGCAGCTCTGGAAACACCATATATTTT.

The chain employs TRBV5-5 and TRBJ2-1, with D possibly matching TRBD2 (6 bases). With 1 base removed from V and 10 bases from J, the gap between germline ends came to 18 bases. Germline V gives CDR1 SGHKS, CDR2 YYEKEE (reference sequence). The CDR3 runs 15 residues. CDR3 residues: CASSLKVAVLAEQFF. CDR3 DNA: TGTGCCAGCAGCTTGAAGGTAGCGGTCCTAGCCGAGCAGTTCTTC.

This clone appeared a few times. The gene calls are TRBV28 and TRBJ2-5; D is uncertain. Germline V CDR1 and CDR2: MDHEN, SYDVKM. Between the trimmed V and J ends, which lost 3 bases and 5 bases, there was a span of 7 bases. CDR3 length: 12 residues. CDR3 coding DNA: TGTGCCAGCAGTTTCTTAGAGGAGACCCAGTACTTC. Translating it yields CASSFLEETQYF.

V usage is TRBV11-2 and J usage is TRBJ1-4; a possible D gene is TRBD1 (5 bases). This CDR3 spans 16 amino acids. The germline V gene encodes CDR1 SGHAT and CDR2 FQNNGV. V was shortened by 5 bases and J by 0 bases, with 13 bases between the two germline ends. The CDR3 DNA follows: TGTGCCAGCAGCCGGCAGGGAGGAGCAACTAATGAAAAACTGTTTTTT. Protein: CASSRQGGATNEKLFF.

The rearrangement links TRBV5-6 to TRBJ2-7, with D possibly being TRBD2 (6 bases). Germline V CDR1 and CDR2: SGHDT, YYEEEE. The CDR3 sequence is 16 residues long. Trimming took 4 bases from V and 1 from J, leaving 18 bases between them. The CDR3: CASSPIGSYRSYEQYF. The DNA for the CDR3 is TGTGCCAGCAGCCCAATCGGGAGTTACAGGTCCTACGAGCAGTACTTC.

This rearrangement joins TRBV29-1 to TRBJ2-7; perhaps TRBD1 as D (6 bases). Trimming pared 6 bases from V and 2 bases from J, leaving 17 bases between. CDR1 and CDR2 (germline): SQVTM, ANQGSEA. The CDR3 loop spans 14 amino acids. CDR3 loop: CSVADQDSTYEQYF. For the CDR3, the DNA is TGCAGCGTGGCGGATCAGGACAGTACCTACGAGCAGTACTTC.

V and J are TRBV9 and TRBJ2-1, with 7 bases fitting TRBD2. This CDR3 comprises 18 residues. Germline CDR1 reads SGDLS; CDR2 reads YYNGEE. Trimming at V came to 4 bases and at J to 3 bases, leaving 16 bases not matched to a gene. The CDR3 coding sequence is TGTGCCAGCAGCCCACACCCCTCTACTAGCGCGGACTACAATGAGCAGTTCTTC. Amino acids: CASSPHPSTSADYNEQFF. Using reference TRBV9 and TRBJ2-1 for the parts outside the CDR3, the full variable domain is DSGVTQTPKHLITATGQRVTLRCSPRSGDLSVYWYQQSLDQGLQFLIQYYNGEERAKGNILERFSAQQFPDLHSELNLSSLELGDSALYFCASSPHPSTSADYNEQFFGPGTRLTVL.

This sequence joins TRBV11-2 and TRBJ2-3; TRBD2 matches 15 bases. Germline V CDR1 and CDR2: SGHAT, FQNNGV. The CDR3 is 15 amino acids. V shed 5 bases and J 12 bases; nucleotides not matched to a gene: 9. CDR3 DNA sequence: TGTGCCAGCAGCAAGGGACTAGCGGGGGGTATCTTTCAGTATTTT. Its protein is CASSKGLAGGIFQYF.